The rows below give T cell receptor beta chains drawn from one sample of a study of T cell responses to AZD1222 COVID-19 vaccine. The assay was immunoSEQ multiplex PCR, and TCRdb's table has in-frame clones only and misses some. The sample carries 130,000 to 150,000 clones, roughly 90% recorded once. The source was peripheral blood, collected on day 0 of AZD1222 vaccination. All receptors come from an adult in good health. The CDR3 runs from the conserved cysteine through the conserved F or W. Clone size, where shown, is once, few, many, or a class for clones that have expanded.

v_call: TRBV25-1; j_call: TRBJ2-5; clone_size: -; cdr3_aa: CASSEFHRGPETQYF
v_call: TRBV5-1; j_call: TRBJ1-2; clone_size: once; cdr3_aa: CASSLEGADGYTF
v_call: TRBV23-1; j_call: TRBJ1-3; clone_size: -; cdr3_aa: CASSQSISGPGNTIYF
v_call: TRBV29-1; j_call: TRBJ1-4; clone_size: -; cdr3_aa: CSGTGLNEKLFF
v_call: TRBV7-2; j_call: TRBJ1-2; clone_size: -; cdr3_aa: CASSWGGGYTF
v_call: TRBV7-3; j_call: TRBJ2-1; clone_size: -; cdr3_aa: CASSPEGGRTYNEQFF
v_call: TRBV27; j_call: TRBJ1-1; clone_size: -; cdr3_aa: CASSLLGKRAEAFF
v_call: TRBV6-5; j_call: TRBJ1-6; clone_size: -; cdr3_aa: CASSYSTQGRHSPLHF
v_call: TRBV3-1/TRBV3-2; j_call: TRBJ1-4; clone_size: -; cdr3_aa: CASSQLPGSSKEKLFF
v_call: TRBV28; j_call: TRBJ1-1; clone_size: -; cdr3_aa: CASSYYLNTEAFF
v_call: TRBV27; j_call: TRBJ2-7; clone_size: -; cdr3_aa: CASSLRGTGVYEQYF
v_call: TRBV4-2; j_call: TRBJ1-2; clone_size: -; cdr3_aa: CASSQDHNYGYTF
v_call: TRBV11-3; j_call: TRBJ2-3; clone_size: -; cdr3_aa: CASSLGQSTDTQYF
v_call: TRBV12-5; j_call: TRBJ1-1; clone_size: -; cdr3_aa: CASGLVSTGAMNTEAFF
v_call: TRBV5-1; j_call: TRBJ2-7; clone_size: -; cdr3_aa: CASSLGRDYEQYF
v_call: TRBV10-3; j_call: TRBJ1-3; clone_size: -; cdr3_aa: CAIKNEGSSGNTIYF
v_call: TRBV10-1; j_call: TRBJ2-2; clone_size: -; cdr3_aa: CASSESVGGPAGGELFF
v_call: TRBV6-2/TRBV6-3; j_call: TRBJ2-7; clone_size: -; cdr3_aa: CASSYAGDPNFSYEQYF
v_call: TRBV5-1; j_call: TRBJ2-1; clone_size: -; cdr3_aa: CASSLVGDVSYNEQFF
v_call: TRBV5-1; j_call: TRBJ1-2; clone_size: -; cdr3_aa: CATAGGGRDYGYTF
v_call: TRBV3-1/TRBV3-2; j_call: TRBJ2-7; clone_size: -; cdr3_aa: CASSQEGWGHEQYF
v_call: TRBV6-4; j_call: TRBJ2-3; clone_size: -; cdr3_aa: CASSAESGRADTQYF
v_call: TRBV5-4; j_call: TRBJ1-2; clone_size: -; cdr3_aa: CASSLGQKANYGYTF
v_call: TRBV28; j_call: TRBJ1-6; clone_size: -; cdr3_aa: CASSSYREGNSPLHF
v_call: TRBV19; j_call: TRBJ2-6; clone_size: -; cdr3_aa: CASSLGQISGANVLTF
v_call: TRBV6-1; j_call: TRBJ1-2; clone_size: -; cdr3_aa: CASSEGYSGNYGYTF
v_call: TRBV18; j_call: TRBJ1-1; clone_size: once; cdr3_aa: CASSPPGRFTEAFF
v_call: TRBV29-1; j_call: TRBJ2-2; clone_size: -; cdr3_aa: CSVTRWGNTGELFF